The clone carrying this TCR beta chain came up a few times. The target antigen is unknown. The entry originates in a study of T-cell reconstitution after alpha-beta-depleted transplantation in children. CDR3 length: 15 residues. The V and J ends lost 5 bases and 2 bases, in that order; junction bases with no gene match: 9. CDR1 and CDR2 (germline): SEHNR, FQNEAQ (reference sequence). Findings and limits, study-wide: When one year had passed after transplant, most T-cell counts and diversity came from newly produced T cells.

It was with unique molecular identifiers that the TCRbeta library was prepared. TCRdb processed the PCR reads anew with MiXCR; each CDR3 protein has one entry. The data contain about a million distinct CDR3 sequences, roughly 29% of them singletons. The receptor was isolated from a boy younger than two who had a stem cell transplant for SCID, so the T cells may come from the graft donor. The sequencing used PBMCs, mostly from graft donor cells, collected 360 days after TCRalphabeta/CD19-depleted stem cell transplant. This sequence joins TRBV7-9 and TRBJ2-7; 7 nucleotides line up with TRBD1. The chain's CDR3 is CASSPAQGDAYEQYF. CDR3 coding DNA: TGTGCCAGCAGCCCCGCTCAGGGGGATGCCTACGAGCAGTACTTC. The entire variable domain, with the rest obtained from reference TRBV7-9 and TRBJ2-7, is as follows: DTGVSQNPRHKITKRGQNVTFRCDPISEHNRLYWYRQTLGQGPEFLTYFQNEAQLEKSRLLSDRFSAERPKGSFSTLEIQRTEQGDSAMYLCASSPAQGDAYEQYFGPGTRLTVT.